This entry describes one T cell receptor (beta chain). The table came from immunoSEQ multiplex PCR; TCRdb's copy has only in-frame clones and leaves some out. The profile shows more than 75,000 clones, approximately 89% of them singletons. This sample was included in a study of blood T cell repertoires in COVID-19. Study-level background: In each case, the material was cDNA or gDNA derived from T cells, B-cell-depleted T cells, or PBMCs.

Germline V gene data show CDR1 as SGHTA and CDR2 as FQGTGA. The CDR3 contains 15 residues. Trimming took off 0 bases at V and 8 bases at J, with 16 bases between the two ends. The chain combines TRBV7-3 with TRBJ1-1; tentatively, D is TRBD1 (5 bases). This TCR was sampled from a middle-aged man with acute or convalescent COVID-19. The source material was peripheral blood. The CDR3 DNA sequence: TGTGCCAGCAGCTTAACGGGAGGCCAGGGCCGGGAAGCTTTCTTT. Translation gives CASSLTGGQGREAFF.